These 15 T cell receptor beta chains were sequenced from one sample in a study of glioma-infiltrating T cells. Amplification of TCR alpha and beta CDR3 regions from RNA used iRepertoire nested multiplex PCR. From the multiplex PCR reads, TCRdb called clonotypes with MiXCR, one entry per CDR3 protein. The sample includes roughly 120,000 distinct CDR3 sequences, around 25% of them seen just once. Source material: glioma tissue, nonneoplastic brain tissue, or PBMCs (not recorded which). The source is a human donor with low-grade glioma or glioblastoma, undergoing nonglioma brain surgery, or in good health (not recorded which).

This clonotype occurred many times. The gene calls are TRBV4-1 and TRBJ1-2; TRBD1 is a possible D gene (5 bases). V was cut by 1 base and J by 2 bases, with 14 bases left in between. CDR1 MGHRA and CDR2 YSYEKL come from the germline V gene. There are 16 residues in the CDR3. The DNA of the CDR3 is TGCGCCAGCAGCCAAGTCCCGGACAAGGTGAACTATGGCTACACCTTC. Amino acid sequence: CASSQVPDKVNYGYTF.

At least ten counts were recorded for this clonotype. The chain has TRBV2 and TRBJ1-2; TRBD1 might be the D (5 bases). CDR1 and CDR2 (germline): SNHLY, FYNNEI. The CDR3 is 12 residues long. V lost 6 bases to trimming and J lost 5 bases, with 10 bases between them. CDR3 nucleotide sequence: TGTGCCAGCAGGTGGGACTTGTATGGCTACACCTTC. It yields the protein CASRWDLYGYTF.

The chain combines TRBV30 with TRBJ1-2; TRBD1 matches at 8 bases. The trim removed 4 bases at V and 4 bases at J, leaving 8 bases unmatched. This CDR3 comprises 14 residues. Germline CDR1 is GTSNPN and CDR2 is SVGIG (reference sequence). CDR3 sequence reads: CAWMGQAWSYGYTF. CDR3 nucleotides: TGTGCCTGGATGGGACAGGCTTGGAGCTATGGCTACACCTTC.

This clonotype was seen repeatedly, ten times or more. The chain employs TRBV4-3 and TRBJ1-5; no clear D gene. This CDR3 region has 13 residues. Germline CDR1 is LGHNA and CDR2 is YSLEER. V shed 0 bases and J shed 7 bases, with 7 bases lying between them. Here the CDR3 reads CASSQDMEQPQHF. The CDR3 coding sequence is TGCGCCAGCAGCCAAGACATGGAGCAGCCCCAGCATTTT.

The sample holds many counts of this clonotype. The chain uses TRBV11-3 and TRBJ1-1, with D unclear. Germline assignment: CDR1 SGHNT and CDR2 YENEEA. V lost 5 bases to trimming and J lost 4 bases, with 14 bases between them. The CDR3 spans 14 residues. The CDR3 DNA is TGTGCCAGCAGCCTATCCCGGGGTGGCACTGAAGCTTTCTTT. This translates into CASSLSRGGTEAFF.

The rearrangement links TRBV5-1 to TRBJ2-3, with TRBD2 matching 10 bases. The CDR3 is made up of 16 amino acids. After removal of 1 base from V and 4 bases from J, the junction contained 6 bases not matched to a gene. CDR1 is SGHRS, CDR2 YFSETQ, per germline. The CDR3 spells CASSLFLAGESDTQYF. The CDR3 region has the DNA TGCGCCAGCAGCTTGTTTCTAGCGGGAGAATCAGATACGCAGTATTTT.

V gene TRBV5-1 combines with J gene TRBJ1-5; D possibly corresponds to TRBD1 (6 bases). Germline loops: CDR1 SGHRS, CDR2 YFSETQ. V was shortened by 4 bases and J by 7 bases, with 15 bases between the two germline ends. The CDR3 totals 14 residues. CDR3 bases: TGCGCCAGCAGCGGGGGCCGGATAGGCCAGCCCCAGCATTTT. This translates into CASSGGRIGQPQHF.

This clonotype was counted ten times or more. The chain employs TRBV2 and TRBJ1-5; no clear D. The germline CDR1 and CDR2 sequences are SNHLY and FYNNEI. The CDR3 length is 13 residues. Trimming pared 4 bases from V and 9 bases from J, leaving 13 bases between. This chain's CDR3 is CASSGGGIWPQHF. As DNA, the CDR3 is TGTGCCAGCAGTGGGGGAGGGATTTGGCCCCAGCATTTT.

This clonotype occurred many times. The rearrangement joins TRBV19 to TRBJ1-5; D is possibly TRBD1 (5 bases). Germline loops: CDR1 LNHDA, CDR2 SQIVND (reference sequence). Deletions cut 6 bases from V and 0 bases from J, with 15 bases between. CDR3 length equals 16 residues. CDR3 amino acids: CASRGGQGHSNQPQHF. CDR3 coding DNA: TGTGCCAGTAGGGGCGGCCAGGGCCATAGCAATCAGCCCCAGCATTTT.

The table lists this clonotype with many counts. V usage is TRBV6-2 or TRBV6-3 and J usage is TRBJ2-6; D gene unclear. Deletions cut 5 bases from V and 2 bases from J, with 10 bases between. The CDR3 extends over 15 amino acids. CDR1 and CDR2 (germline): MNHEY, SVGEGT. The CDR3 is CASSRATTGANVLTF. The CDR3 bases are TGTGCCAGCAGTAGGGCCACGACTGGGGCCAACGTCCTGACTTTC.

This clonotype has ten or more counts. The rearrangement joins TRBV6-2 or TRBV6-3 to TRBJ1-1; D unclear. The CDR3 has 17 amino acids. V lost 0 bases and J 1 base, leaving 15 bases between the germline ends. Germline V gives CDR1 MNHEY, CDR2 SVGEGT. This CDR3 is CASSYSLGEGWNTEAFF. The CDR3 nucleotides read TGTGCCAGCAGTTACTCGTTGGGCGAAGGTTGGAACACTGAAGCTTTCTTT.

This clonotype was found many times. V gene TRBV12-3 or TRBV12-4 combines with J gene TRBJ2-5; 7 bases agree with TRBD2. J lost 10 bases, V lost 5 bases, and 13 bases had no gene match. There are 14 residues in the CDR3. CDR3 sequence (DNA): TGTGCCAGCAGTCGGCCTTCGGGACTACCATACCAGTACTTC. Translation: CASSRPSGLPYQYF.

In its sample, this clonotype was seen many times. The chain couples TRBV28 to TRBJ1-5; 7 bases align to TRBD1. Per the germline V gene, CDR1 is MDHEN and CDR2 is SYDVKM. CDR3 size: 15 residues. V lost 6 bases and J lost 0; bases outside the gene matches: 5. Here the CDR3 reads CASSKTGFSNQPQHF. In DNA, the CDR3 is TGTGCCAGCAGCAAGACAGGGTTTAGCAATCAGCCCCAGCATTTT.

This chain links TRBV4-3 with TRBJ1-3; no definite D call. With 0 bases removed from V and 1 base from J, the gap between germline ends came to 7 bases. Germline CDR1 and CDR2: LGHNA and YSLEER. The CDR3 is made up of 15 amino acids. The CDR3 nucleotides read TGCGCCAGCAGCCAAGATCCTGATTCTGGAAACACCATATATTTT. Encoded protein: CASSQDPDSGNTIYF.

The CDR3 coding sequence is TGTGCCAGCGCCTCACGAGCAGGGTCCTATGGCTACACCTTC. Translating it yields CASASRAGSYGYTF. The chain is built from TRBV6-5 and TRBJ1-2; possible D gene TRBD1, 5 bases. From germline, CDR1 is MNHEY and CDR2 SVGAGI. This CDR3 contains 14 residues. V lost 8 bases and J 4 bases, leaving 17 bases between the germline ends.